What follows are 8 T cell receptor beta chains derived from one specimen sequenced in a study of T-cell reconstitution after alpha-beta-depleted transplantation in children. Library preparation (for TCRbeta) was performed with unique molecular identifiers. Each CDR3 protein is one row after TCRdb ran MiXCR on the PCR reads. The table shows about a million distinct CDR3 sequences, with roughly 29% occurring only once. The sample in question was PBMCs, mostly from graft donor cells, obtained 360 days after TCRalphabeta/CD19-depleted stem cell transplant. These receptors were collected from a boy in the first two years of life who had a stem cell transplant for SCID, so the T cells may come from the graft donor.

This clonotype was seen only a few times. The chain joins TRBV5-1 to TRBJ2-2; possibly TRBD1 for D (6 bases). This CDR3 spans 16 amino acids. Between the trimmed V and J ends, which lost 7 bases and 0 bases, there was a span of 16 bases. Germline CDR1 reads SGHRS; CDR2 reads YFSETQ. This CDR3 reads CASLRDGGANTGELFF. The CDR3 nucleotides read TGCGCCAGCCTACGTGATGGGGGCGCGAACACCGGGGAGCTGTTTTTT.

Only a few counts were recorded for this clonotype. This chain connects TRBV12-5 to TRBJ2-3; D is possibly TRBD1 (6 bases). The CDR3 consists of 19 residues. Germline assignment: CDR1 LGHNT and CDR2 FRNRAP. Trimming pared 0 bases from V and 9 bases from J, leaving 28 bases between. The CDR3 sequence is CASGLVSSPGHRCFRTQYF. The CDR3 DNA reads TGTGCTAGTGGTTTGGTAAGCTCGCCGGGACACCGGTGTTTTCGGACGCAGTATTTT. Based on the CDR3 plus reference TRBV12-5 and TRBJ2-3, the full variable domain is DARVTQTPRHKVTEMGQEVTMRCQPILGHNTVFWYRQTMMQGLELLAYFRNRAPLDDSGMPKDRFSAEMPDATLATLKIQPSEPRDSAVYFCASGLVSSPGHRCFRTQYFGPGTRLTVL.

This rearrangement joins TRBV2 to TRBJ2-3; 10 bases align to TRBD2. This CDR3 has 18 amino acids. V gave up 1 base and J gave up 2 bases; unmatched junction bases: 9. Germline assignment: CDR1 SNHLY and CDR2 FYNNEI. CDR3 nucleotides: TGTGCCAGCAGTGAAGTTCCTAGCGGGGGACTAAACACAGATACGCAGTATTTT. Encoded protein: CASSEVPSGGLNTDTQYF. Full variable domain (remainder filled in from reference TRBV2 and TRBJ2-3): EPEVTQTPSHQVTQMGQEVILRCVPISNHLYFYWYRQILGQKVEFLVSFYNNEISEKSEIFDDQFSVERPDGSNFTLKIRSTKLEDSAMYFCASSEVPSGGLNTDTQYFGPGTRLTVL.

V usage is TRBV3-1 and J usage is TRBJ2-5, with 7 bases matching TRBD1. V dropped 4 bases and J dropped 5; count of bases not matched to a gene: 7. CDR1 LGHDT and CDR2 YNNKEL come from the germline V gene (reference sequence). The CDR3 extends over 14 amino acids. CDR3 region: CASSRWTGLETQYF. The CDR3 DNA is TGTGCCAGCAGCCGATGGACAGGCTTGGAGACCCAGTACTTC.

This clonotype showed up just once. V usage is TRBV4-1 and J usage is TRBJ2-5, with 12 positions matching TRBD1. Germline CDR1 and CDR2: MGHRA and YSYEKL. The length of the CDR3 is 16 residues. V was pared by 3 bases and J by 5 bases, with 7 bases of the junction left unmatched. CDR3 amino acids: CASSQAGTGGVETQYF. The CDR3 bases are TGCGCCAGCAGCCAGGCCGGGACAGGGGGCGTCGAGACCCAGTACTTC.

The sample holds a few counts of this clonotype. The chain joins TRBV28 to TRBJ2-5; D might be TRBD1 (5 bases). CDR1 is MDHEN and CDR2 is SYDVKM in the germline V gene. The CDR3 is 15 amino acids. Trimming stripped 2 bases from V and 4 bases from J, with 14 bases between. In DNA form, the CDR3 reads TGTGCCAGCAGTTTACTCCGAACAGGAAGAGAGACCCAGTACTTC. It encodes CASSLLRTGRETQYF.

This clonotype has only a few counts. The chain employs TRBV28 and TRBJ2-3, with 8 bases identical to TRBD2. V gave up 3 bases and J gave up 3 bases; unmatched junction bases: 5. Germline-derived CDR1 and CDR2 are MDHEN and SYDVKM. This CDR3 spans 15 amino acids. In DNA form, the CDR3 reads TGTGCCAGCAGTTTCCAGGGACTAGAGACAGATACGCAGTATTTT. Translating it yields CASSFQGLETDTQYF.

This clonotype was seen only a few times. V is TRBV18 and J is TRBJ1-3; 11 bases line up with TRBD1. The CDR3 length is 17 residues. From germline, CDR1 is KGHSH and CDR2 LQKENI. V was pared by 6 bases and J by 0 bases, with 7 bases of the junction left unmatched. The CDR3 DNA reads as TGTGCCAGCTCCTCCGGGACAGGGGGACGCTCTGGAAACACCATATATTTT. This gives the protein CASSSGTGGRSGNTIYF.